This T cell receptor (beta chain) was captured by sequencing in a study of response to subunit inactivated influenza vaccine (dated by TCRdb to about 2018). General notes on the study: The study used deep quantitative T cell receptor repertoire profiling to track responses to a trivalent subunit inactivated influenza vaccine.

Note on this clonotype: It has no known antigen specificity. No per-base quality is available; no much larger clone lies one base away.

CDR1 and CDR2 (SQVTM, ANQGSEA) derive from the germline V gene. The germline V and J ends show losses of 8 bases and 5 bases respectively, and no gene match explains 8 bases of the junction. The CDR3 covers 13 residues, taking in both the cysteine and the phenylalanine. Just the 39-base CDR3 DNA is kept, in frame starting at base 1. Libraries were built with RT-PCR. Sequencing was carried out with an Illumina HiSeq 2500. TCRdb's own reprocessing of the public reads used fastp at Q25 and MiXCR and kept productive beta chains. Entries are consolidated by CDR3 protein sequence, retaining the most common genes and DNA. This sample holds approximately 530,000 distinct CDR3 sequences; around 7.7% were observed only once. The ten largest clones take up less than 15% of the sample. Broad study findings and their caveats: The authors suggested that each seasonal influenza vaccination may recruit only a limited number of new T cells.

In this chain, TRBV29-1 is recombined with TRBJ1-5; 8 bases in the middle match TRBD1. The sequenced sample was PBMCs from blood, obtained around 25 months after vaccination. The receptor was derived from a man aged 50 to 69 who received an inactivated influenza vaccine. Donor details come from another sample of the same person, matched by shared clones. The CDR3 in this case is CSTRTGSDQPQHF. The nucleotide sequence is TGCAGCACCCGGACAGGGTCGGATCAGCCCCAGCATTTT.